This is a list of T cell receptor beta chains from one sample in a study of cytomegalovirus exposure and HLA in healthy donors. TCRdb's copy holds only in-frame clones and misses some; the assay was immunoSEQ multiplex PCR. The sample lists about 260,000 clones; around two thirds were seen once. Material: PBMCs. The receptors shown here come from a female donor in good health and CMV-seronegative. The CDR3 runs from the conserved cysteine through the conserved F or W. The D gene is left open where the match is weak. Clone size is shown for a subset of rows, as once, few, many or a class of expanded clone.

j_gene | abundance | v_gene | d_gene | CDR3aa | CDR3nt
TRBJ2-3 | . | TRBV5-1 | TRBD2 | CASSRLASSTDTQYF | TGCGCCAGCAGTAGACTAGCGTCTAGCACAGATACGCAGTATTTT
TRBJ1-2 | . | TRBV6-4 | . | CASSPDSLQGGYTF | TGTGCCAGCAGCCCAGACAGTTTACAGGGTGGCTACACCTTC
TRBJ2-3 | . | TRBV5-1 | TRBD2 | CASRLAGSADTQYF | TGCGCCAGCAGACTAGCGGGATCCGCAGATACGCAGTATTTT
TRBJ2-7 | . | TRBV10-3 | . | CAIGEGIYEQYF | TGTGCCATCGGAGAGGGAATCTACGAGCAGTACTTC
TRBJ2-1 | . | TRBV6-5 | . | CANLIGVF | TGTGCCAACTTAATAGGGGTCTTC
TRBJ2-3 | . | TRBV25-1 | . | CASSPPPGLAAGDTQYF | TGTGCCAGCAGTCCGCCTCCGGGACTCGCGGCAGGAGATACGCAGTATTTT
TRBJ2-3 | . | TRBV28 | . | CASNSRLAADTQYF | TGTGCCAGCAATAGTCGGCTAGCCGCAGATACGCAGTATTTT
TRBJ1-2 | . | TRBV5-1 | TRBD1 | CASSPGDRGRYGYTF | TGCGCCAGCAGCCCGGGGGACAGGGGACGCTATGGCTACACCTTC
TRBJ1-3 | . | TRBV10-3 | . | CASHRGMSGNTIYF | TGTGCCTCTCACCGGGGTATGTCGGGAAACACCATATATTTT
TRBJ2-3 | few | TRBV11-2 | . | CASSLDGSAPDTQYF | TGTGCCAGCAGCTTAGATGGGAGTGCCCCAGATACGCAGTATTTT
TRBJ2-7 | . | TRBV5-1 | TRBD2 | CASSTSGSNEQYF | TGCGCCAGTTCGACTAGCGGGAGCAACGAGCAGTACTTC
TRBJ2-1 | . | TRBV4-1 | . | CASSQDPSVYNEQFF | TGCGCCAGCAGCCAAGACCCTAGCGTCTACAATGAGCAGTTCTTC
TRBJ2-7 | . | TRBV2 | TRBD2 | CASSAGGYEQYF | TGTGCCAGCAGCGCGGGGGGCTACGAGCAGTACTTC
TRBJ2-3 | . | TRBV9 | TRBD2 | CASSAAGRTDTQYF | TGTGCCAGCAGCGCAGCGGGAAGGACAGATACGCAGTATTTT
TRBJ1-2 | . | TRBV28 | TRBD1 | CASSEVGTGRGYGYTF | TGTGCCAGCAGCGAAGTCGGGACAGGGAGGGGCTATGGCTACACCTTC
TRBJ2-3 | . | TRBV28 | TRBD2 | CASRGLAGGRLSTDTQYF | TGTGCCAGCAGAGGACTAGCGGGAGGGCGGCTGAGCACAGATACGCAGTATTTT
TRBJ2-7 | . | TRBV6-6 | . | CASSYAGLLEQYF | TGTGCCAGCAGTTACGCTGGCTTGCTCGAGCAGTACTTC
TRBJ2-2 | . | TRBV15 | TRBD1 | CATSRIQGAVTGELFF | TGTGCCACCAGCAGGATCCAGGGGGCGGTAACCGGGGAGCTGTTTTTT
TRBJ2-1 | . | TRBV6-1 | . | CASSGQGPTNNEQFF | TGTGCCAGCAGTGGGCAGGGTCCCACAAACAATGAGCAGTTCTTC
TRBJ2-1 | . | TRBV6-4 | . | CASSASSSYNEQFF | TGTGCCAGCAGCGCATCTAGTTCCTACAATGAGCAGTTCTTC
TRBJ1-1 | . | TRBV10-1 | . | CASRAGMNTEAFF | TGCGCCAGCAGGGCAGGCATGAACACTGAAGCTTTCTTT
TRBJ1-4 | . | TRBV2 | . | CASSEERNEKLFF | TGTGCCAGCAGTGAAGAGAGGAATGAAAAACTGTTTTTT
TRBJ2-7 | few | TRBV6-1 | TRBD1 | CASRTGTGYYEQYF | TGTGCCAGCAGAACCGGGACAGGTTACTACGAGCAGTACTTC
TRBJ1-2 | . | TRBV5-6 | TRBD1 | CASSFGTGEGYTF | TGTGCCAGCAGCTTCGGGACAGGGGAGGGCTACACCTTC
TRBJ2-1 | . | TRBV2 | . | CASKKGESYNEQFF | TGTGCCAGCAAAAAGGGGGAATCCTACAATGAGCAGTTCTTC
TRBJ2-1 | . | TRBV11-1 | . | CASTRLGRSNEQFF | TGTGCCAGCACCAGACTGGGTCGGTCGAATGAGCAGTTCTTC
TRBJ2-3 | . | TRBV6-5 | TRBD1 | CASSYFPGDRGDTQYF | TGTGCCAGCAGTTACTTCCCTGGGGACAGGGGAGATACGCAGTATTTT
TRBJ2-6 | . | TRBV6-6 | . | CASSTSDSGANVLTF | TGTGCCAGCAGTACATCAGACTCTGGGGCCAACGTCCTGACTTTC
TRBJ2-7 | . | TRBV7-8 | TRBD2 | CASSFVSGRAPYEQYF | TGTGCCAGCAGCTTCGTGAGCGGGAGGGCCCCCTACGAGCAGTACTTC
TRBJ2-1 | . | TRBV7-9 | . | CASSLSSLAYNEQFF | TGTGCCAGCAGCTTATCAAGTCTAGCCTACAATGAGCAGTTCTTC
TRBJ1-1 | once | TRBV11-2 | . | CASSLLGGTEAFF | TGTGCCAGCAGCCTCCTGGGGGGCACTGAAGCTTTCTTT
TRBJ2-3 | . | TRBV7-6 | TRBD1 | CASIQNRGGTDTQYF | TGTGCCAGCATTCAGAACAGGGGCGGCACAGATACGCAGTATTTT
TRBJ2-3 | . | TRBV6-1 | . | CASSERWGGWTCF | TGTGCCAGCAGTGAACGTTGGGGAGGTTGGACGTGCTTT
TRBJ2-3 | . | TRBV27 | . | CASSPSRGTDTQYF | TGTGCCAGCAGTCCCTCCAGGGGCACAGATACGCAGTATTTT
TRBJ2-1 | . | TRBV4-1 | TRBD2 | CASRTSGRSDEQFF | TGCGCCAGCCGGACTAGCGGCAGGAGCGATGAGCAGTTCTTC
TRBJ2-1 | . | TRBV7-2 | TRBD1 | CASSSRTGSWGDNEQFF | TGTGCCAGCAGTTCTCGGACAGGGTCCTGGGGGGACAATGAGCAGTTCTTC
TRBJ2-6 | . | TRBV2 | . | CASTGAGANVLTF | TGTGCCAGCACAGGGGCTGGGGCCAACGTCCTGACTTTC
TRBJ2-3 | . | TRBV19 | TRBD2 | CASRSGRAGVDTQYF | TGTGCCAGTAGGAGCGGGAGGGCCGGTGTAGATACGCAGTATTTT
TRBJ2-7 | few | TRBV7-8 | TRBD2 | CASSLVPSGGYEQYF | TGTGCCAGCAGCTTAGTCCCTAGCGGGGGCTACGAGCAGTACTTC
TRBJ2-7 | . | TRBV5-5 | . | CASSLVADEQYF | TGTGCCAGCAGCTTGGTGGCAGACGAGCAGTACTTC
TRBJ2-7 | . | TRBV4-1 | TRBD2 | CASSRDPRAGERYEQYF | TGCGCCAGCAGCCGAGACCCGAGAGCGGGAGAGAGGTACGAGCAGTACTTC
TRBJ2-3 | . | TRBV6-1 | TRBD2 | CASSERERLAGSTDTQYF | TGTGCCAGCAGTGAAAGGGAGAGACTAGCGGGATCCACAGATACGCAGTATTTT
TRBJ2-1 | . | TRBV5-8 | . | CASTVRSGYNEQFF | TGTGCCAGCACAGTCCGGTCGGGGTACAATGAGCAGTTCTTC
TRBJ2-1 | . | TRBV5-1 | . | CASSFYSQGNNEQFF | TGCGCCAGCAGCTTTTACTCACAGGGAAACAATGAGCAGTTCTTC
TRBJ2-3 | . | TRBV7-7 | . | CASSPTGTSGDTQYF | TGTGCCAGCAGCCCGACCGGGACATCAGGAGATACGCAGTATTTT
TRBJ1-1 | . | TRBV5-1 | . | CASSLGTRRPLGTEAFF | TGCGCCAGCAGCTTGGGGACACGGCGACCCTTGGGGACTGAAGCTTTCTTT
TRBJ2-7 | . | TRBV7-2 | . | CASSSPFGAEQYF | TGTGCCAGCAGCTCGCCCTTTGGGGCCGAGCAGTACTTC
TRBJ2-3 | . | TRBV30 | TRBD2 | CAWSLLAASTDTQYF | TGTGCCTGGAGCCTACTAGCGGCTAGCACAGATACGCAGTATTTT
TRBJ1-1 | . | TRBV5-1 | . | CASRGGHNIGGTEAFF | TGCGCCAGCCGGGGGGGACACAACATCGGGGGCACTGAAGCTTTCTTT
TRBJ2-3 | . | TRBV6-4 | . | CASSTYTGDTQYF | TGTGCCAGCAGCACCTACACGGGAGATACGCAGTATTTT
TRBJ1-5 | . | TRBV6-1 | . | CATLVPDMHGQPQHF | TGTGCCACCCTCGTTCCCGACATGCATGGGCAGCCCCAGCATTTT
TRBJ2-3 | . | TRBV6-1 | TRBD2 | CASVGGRSADTQYF | TGTGCCAGCGTCGGCGGGAGAAGCGCAGATACGCAGTATTTT
TRBJ2-1 | . | TRBV19 | TRBD2 | CASSIYGLAVNEQFF | TGTGCCAGTAGTATCTACGGGCTAGCGGTGAATGAGCAGTTCTTC
TRBJ2-7 | . | TRBV15 | TRBD1 | CATSRAVTGWYEQYF | TGTGCCACCAGCCGCGCTGTGACAGGGTGGTACGAGCAGTACTTC